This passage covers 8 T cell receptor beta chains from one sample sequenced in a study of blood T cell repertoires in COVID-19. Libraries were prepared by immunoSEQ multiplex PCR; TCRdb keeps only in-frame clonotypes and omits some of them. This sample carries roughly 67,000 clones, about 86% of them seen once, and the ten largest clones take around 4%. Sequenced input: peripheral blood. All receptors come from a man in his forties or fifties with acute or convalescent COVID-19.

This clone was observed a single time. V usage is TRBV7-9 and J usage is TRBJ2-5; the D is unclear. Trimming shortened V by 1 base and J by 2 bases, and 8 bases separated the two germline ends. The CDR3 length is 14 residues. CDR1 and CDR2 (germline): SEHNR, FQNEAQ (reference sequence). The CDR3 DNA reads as TGTGCCAGCAGCTTAGGGAGTGGGCAAGAGACCCAGTACTTC. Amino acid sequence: CASSLGSGQETQYF.

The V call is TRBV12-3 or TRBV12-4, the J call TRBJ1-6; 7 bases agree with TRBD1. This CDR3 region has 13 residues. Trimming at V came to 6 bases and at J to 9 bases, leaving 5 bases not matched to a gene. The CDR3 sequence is CASSLGGSSPLHF. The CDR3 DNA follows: TGTGCCAGCAGCCTAGGGGGCAGTTCACCCCTCCACTTT.

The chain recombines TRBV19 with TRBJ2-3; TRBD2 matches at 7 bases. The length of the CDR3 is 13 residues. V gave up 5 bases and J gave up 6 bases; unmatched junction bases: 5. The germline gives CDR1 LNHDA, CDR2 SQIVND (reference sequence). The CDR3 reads CASSLARGDTQYF. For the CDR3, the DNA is TGTGCCAGTAGTCTAGCGCGGGGGGATACGCAGTATTTT.

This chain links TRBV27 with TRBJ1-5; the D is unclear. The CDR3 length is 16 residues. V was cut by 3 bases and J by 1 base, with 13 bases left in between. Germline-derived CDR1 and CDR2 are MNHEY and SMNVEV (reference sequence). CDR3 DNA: TGTGCCAGCAGTTTGCGGGGAGAGAGAAGCAATCAGCCCCAGCATTTT. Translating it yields CASSLRGERSNQPQHF.

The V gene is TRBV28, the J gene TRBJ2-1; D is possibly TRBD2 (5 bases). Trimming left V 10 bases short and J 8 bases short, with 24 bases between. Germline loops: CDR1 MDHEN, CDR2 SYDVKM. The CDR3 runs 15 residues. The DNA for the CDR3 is TGTGCCATCCAGGAGGAAAGTCCGAATCCGCATGAGCAGTTCTTC. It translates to CAIQEESPNPHEQFF.

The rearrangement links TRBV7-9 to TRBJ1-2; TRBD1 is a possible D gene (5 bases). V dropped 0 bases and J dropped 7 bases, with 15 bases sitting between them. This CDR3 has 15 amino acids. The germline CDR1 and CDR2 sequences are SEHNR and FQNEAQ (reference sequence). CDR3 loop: CASSLATGSASGYTF. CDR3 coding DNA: TGTGCCAGCAGCTTAGCAACAGGATCGGCCTCTGGCTACACCTTC.

The CDR3 nucleotides read TGTGCCAGCTCACCCCTCGAATCAGAAACTAATGAAAAACTGTTTTTT. This sequence encodes CASSPLESETNEKLFF. The gene calls are TRBV18 and TRBJ1-4; D call uncertain. V dropped 3 bases and J dropped 1 base, with 12 bases sitting between them. Germline-derived CDR1 and CDR2 are KGHSH and LQKENI. The CDR3 sequence is 16 residues long.

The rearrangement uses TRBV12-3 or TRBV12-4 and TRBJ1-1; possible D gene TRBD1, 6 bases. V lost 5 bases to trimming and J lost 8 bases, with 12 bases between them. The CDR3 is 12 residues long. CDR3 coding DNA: TGTGCCAGCAGTCTAACCGGGACAGAAGCTTTCTTT. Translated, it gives CASSLTGTEAFF.